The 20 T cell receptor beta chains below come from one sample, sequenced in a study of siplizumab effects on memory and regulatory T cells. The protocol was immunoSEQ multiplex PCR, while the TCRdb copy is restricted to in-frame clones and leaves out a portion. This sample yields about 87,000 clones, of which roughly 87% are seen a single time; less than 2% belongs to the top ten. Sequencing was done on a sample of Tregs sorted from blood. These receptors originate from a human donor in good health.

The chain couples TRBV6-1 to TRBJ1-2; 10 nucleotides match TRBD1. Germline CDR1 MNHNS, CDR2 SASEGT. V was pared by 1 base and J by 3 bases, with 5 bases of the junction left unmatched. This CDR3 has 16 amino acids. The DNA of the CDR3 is TGTGCCAGCAGTGAAGACAGGGGACAGGGGTACTATGGCTACACCTTC. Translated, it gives CASSEDRGQGYYGYTF.

The CDR3 sequence: CASSRPGQGYLEAFF. CDR3 bases: TGCGCCAGCAGCCGCCCGGGACAGGGGTATTTGGAAGCTTTCTTT. The genes are TRBV5-1 and TRBJ1-1; 10 bases align to TRBD1. The CDR3 extends over 15 amino acids. Germline CDR1 SGHRS, CDR2 YFSETQ. V gave up 4 bases and J gave up 8 bases; unmatched junction bases: 11.

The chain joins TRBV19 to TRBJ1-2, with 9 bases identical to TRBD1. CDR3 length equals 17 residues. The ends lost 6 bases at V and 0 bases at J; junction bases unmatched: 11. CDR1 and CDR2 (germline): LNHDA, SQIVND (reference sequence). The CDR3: CASRHYPGQGANYGYTF. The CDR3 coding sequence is TGTGCCAGTAGACATTATCCGGGACAGGGAGCTAACTATGGCTACACCTTC.

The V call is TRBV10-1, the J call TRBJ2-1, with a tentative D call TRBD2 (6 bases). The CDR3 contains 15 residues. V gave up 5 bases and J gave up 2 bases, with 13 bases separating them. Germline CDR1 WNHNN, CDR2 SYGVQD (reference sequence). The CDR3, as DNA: TGCGCCAGCAGTCCCTTGGGGGGTACCTACAATGAGCAGTTCTTC. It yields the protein CASSPLGGTYNEQFF.

CDR3 in amino acids: CASGGYSPPEAFF. Here the CDR3 DNA reads TGTGCCAGCGGGGGGTATTCTCCGCCCGAGGCTTTCTTT. This chain links TRBV6-1 with TRBJ1-1; D might be TRBD1 (5 bases). V was cut by 8 bases and J by 11 bases, with 21 bases left in between. Germline CDR1 reads MNHNS; CDR2 reads SASEGT. The CDR3 sequence is 13 residues long.

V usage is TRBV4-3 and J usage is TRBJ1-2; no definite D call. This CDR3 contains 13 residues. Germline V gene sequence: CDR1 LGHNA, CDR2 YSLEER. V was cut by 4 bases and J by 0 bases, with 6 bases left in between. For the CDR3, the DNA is TGCGCCAGCAGCCCGGCAGCTAACTATGGCTACACCTTC. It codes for CASSPAANYGYTF.

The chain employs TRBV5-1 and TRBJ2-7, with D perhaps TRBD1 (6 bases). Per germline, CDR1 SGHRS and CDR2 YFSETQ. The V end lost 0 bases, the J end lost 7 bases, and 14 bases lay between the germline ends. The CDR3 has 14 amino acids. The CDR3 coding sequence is TGCGCCAGCAGCTTGGGACAGGCTTTGGGTGAGCAGTACTTC. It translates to CASSLGQALGEQYF.

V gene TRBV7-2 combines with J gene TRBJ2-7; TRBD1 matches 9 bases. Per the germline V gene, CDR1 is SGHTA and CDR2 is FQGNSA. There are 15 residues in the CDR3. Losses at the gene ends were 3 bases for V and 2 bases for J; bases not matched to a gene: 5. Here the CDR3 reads CASSLDGQGPYEQYF. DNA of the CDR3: TGTGCCAGCAGCTTGGACGGACAGGGGCCCTACGAGCAGTACTTC.

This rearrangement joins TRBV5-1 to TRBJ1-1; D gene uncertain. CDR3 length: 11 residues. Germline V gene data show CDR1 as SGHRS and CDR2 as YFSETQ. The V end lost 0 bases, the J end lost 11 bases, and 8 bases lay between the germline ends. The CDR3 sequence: CASSLGVDAFF. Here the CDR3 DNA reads TGCGCCAGCAGCTTGGGGGTCGATGCTTTCTTT.

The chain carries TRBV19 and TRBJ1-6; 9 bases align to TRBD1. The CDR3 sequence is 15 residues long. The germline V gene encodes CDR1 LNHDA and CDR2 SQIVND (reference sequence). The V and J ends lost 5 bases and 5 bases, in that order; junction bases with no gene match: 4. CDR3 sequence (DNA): TGTGCCAGTAGTTTGGGACAGGGAGATAATTCACCCCTCCACTTT. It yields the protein CASSLGQGDNSPLHF.

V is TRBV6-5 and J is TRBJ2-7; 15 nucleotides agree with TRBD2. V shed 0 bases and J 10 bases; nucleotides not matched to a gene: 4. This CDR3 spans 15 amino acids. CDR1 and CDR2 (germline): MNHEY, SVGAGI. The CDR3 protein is CASSYSGLAGGQQYF. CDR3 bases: TGTGCCAGCAGTTACTCAGGACTAGCGGGGGGGCAACAGTACTTC.

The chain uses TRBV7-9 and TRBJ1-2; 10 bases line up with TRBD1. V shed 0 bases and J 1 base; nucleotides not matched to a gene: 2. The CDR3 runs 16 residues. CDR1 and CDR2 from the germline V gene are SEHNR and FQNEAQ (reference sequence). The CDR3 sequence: CASSLAGQGFNYGYTF. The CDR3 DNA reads TGTGCCAGCAGCTTAGCGGGACAGGGGTTTAACTATGGCTACACCTTC.

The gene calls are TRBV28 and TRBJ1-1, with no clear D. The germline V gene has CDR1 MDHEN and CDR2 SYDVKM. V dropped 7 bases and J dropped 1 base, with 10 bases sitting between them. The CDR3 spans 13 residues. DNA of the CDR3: TGTGCCAGCAAGCTCAGGCAGAACACTGAAGCTTTCTTT. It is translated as CASKLRQNTEAFF.

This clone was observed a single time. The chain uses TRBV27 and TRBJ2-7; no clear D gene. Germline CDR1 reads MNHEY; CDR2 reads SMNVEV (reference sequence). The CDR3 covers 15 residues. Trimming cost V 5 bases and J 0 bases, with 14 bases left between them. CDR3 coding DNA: TGTGCCAGCAGTCCTCGTACGGGCTACTCCTACGAGCAGTACTTC. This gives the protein CASSPRTGYSYEQYF.

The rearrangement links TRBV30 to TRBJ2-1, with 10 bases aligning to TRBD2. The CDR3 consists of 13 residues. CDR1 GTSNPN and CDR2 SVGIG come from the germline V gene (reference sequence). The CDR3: CASWTGSGGIQFF. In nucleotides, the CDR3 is TGTGCTAGCTGGACTGGTAGCGGGGGGATTCAGTTCTTC.

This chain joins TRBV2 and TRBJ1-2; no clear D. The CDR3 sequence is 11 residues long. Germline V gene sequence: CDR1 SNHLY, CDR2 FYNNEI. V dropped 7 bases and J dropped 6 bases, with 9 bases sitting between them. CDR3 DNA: TGTGCCAGCACGCTCGGGAATGGCTACACCTTC. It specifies CASTLGNGYTF.

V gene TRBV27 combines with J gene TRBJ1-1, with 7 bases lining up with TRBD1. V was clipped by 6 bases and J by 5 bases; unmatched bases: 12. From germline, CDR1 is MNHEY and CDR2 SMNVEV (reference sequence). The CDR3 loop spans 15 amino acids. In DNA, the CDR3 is TGTGCCAGCAGACCCCTCAGACAGGGTAGGACTGAAGCTTTCTTT. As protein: CASRPLRQGRTEAFF.

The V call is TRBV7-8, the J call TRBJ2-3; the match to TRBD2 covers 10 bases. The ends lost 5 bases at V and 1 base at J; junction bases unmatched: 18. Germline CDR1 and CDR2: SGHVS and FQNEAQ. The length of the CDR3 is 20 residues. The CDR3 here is CASSQAGRVAGGSGTDTQYF. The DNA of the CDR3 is TGTGCCAGCAGCCAAGCCGGTAGAGTAGCGGGGGGCTCGGGCACAGATACGCAGTATTTT.

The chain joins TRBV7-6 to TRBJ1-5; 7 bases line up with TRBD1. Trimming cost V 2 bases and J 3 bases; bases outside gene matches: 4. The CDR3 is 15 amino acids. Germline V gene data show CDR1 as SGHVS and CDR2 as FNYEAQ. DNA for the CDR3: TGTGCCAGCAGCTTATTTACAGGGGCCAATCAGCCCCAGCATTTT. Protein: CASSLFTGANQPQHF.

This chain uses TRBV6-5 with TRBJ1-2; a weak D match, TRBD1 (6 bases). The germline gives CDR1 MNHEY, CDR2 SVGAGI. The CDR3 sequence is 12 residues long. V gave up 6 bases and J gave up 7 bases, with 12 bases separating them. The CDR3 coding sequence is TGTGCCAGCAGCTCAGGGGCTCGTGGCTACACCTTC. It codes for CASSSGARGYTF.